These 23 T cell receptor beta chains were all obtained from the same sample, sequenced in a study of blood T cells in healthy people across ages. Combining a sample-barcoded 5' primer with a J-beta primer mix, a second PCR ran for about 6 to 12 cycles. TCRdb passed the 5' RACE reads through MiXCR, listing each CDR3 protein once. The table has approximately 960,000 distinct CDR3 sequences, approximately 32% seen once. This sample was shared with a second study, whose subject was T cells of mothers and their children.

The sample comprised blood. Receptors were obtained from a woman in her forties in good health.

This clonotype was picked up a small number of times. The CDR3 loop reads CASSGGDRVIYNEQFF. The DNA for the CDR3 is TGTGCCAGCAGTGGGGGGGACAGGGTTATCTACAATGAGCAGTTCTTC. The V call is TRBV28, the J call TRBJ2-1; 9 bases map to TRBD1. Germline trimming cut 5 bases from V and 3 bases from J; bases unmatched to any gene: 8. The CDR3 has 16 residues. Germline CDR1 is MDHEN and CDR2 is SYDVKM. The full variable domain, its missing parts supplied by reference TRBV28 and TRBJ2-1, is DVKVTQSSRYLVKRTGEKVFLECVQDMDHENMFWYRQDPGLGLRLIYFSYDVKMKEKGDIPEGYSVSREKKERFSLILESASTNQTSMYLCASSGGDRVIYNEQFFGPGTRLTVL.

Ten or more counts support this clonotype. This sequence joins TRBV9 and TRBJ2-3; D perhaps matches TRBD1 (5 bases). V was trimmed by 4 bases and J by 3 bases, leaving 15 bases between them. Germline V gene data show CDR1 as SGDLS and CDR2 as YYNGEE. The CDR3 runs 15 residues. DNA for the CDR3: TGTGCCAGCAGCTCCCAGACAGACGCAACAGATACGCAGTATTTT. Translation: CASSSQTDATDTQYF.

V gene TRBV5-1 combines with J gene TRBJ2-1, with D maybe TRBD1 (5 bases). The germline gives CDR1 SGHRS, CDR2 YFSETQ. V gave up 4 bases and J gave up 8 bases, with 16 bases separating them. The CDR3 runs 14 residues. The CDR3 spells CASSAQGVNDEQFF. CDR3 DNA sequence: TGCGCCAGCAGCGCCCAGGGTGTTAATGATGAGCAGTTCTTC.

The chain has TRBV5-1 and TRBJ2-3; D unclear. The CDR3 spans 14 residues. Germline assignment: CDR1 SGHRS and CDR2 YFSETQ. The V gene lost 4 bases and the J gene lost 2 bases, with 11 bases spanning the gap. CDR3 in amino acids: CASSATKITDTQYF. The DNA for the CDR3 is TGCGCCAGCAGCGCTACGAAAATCACAGATACGCAGTATTTT.

This clonotype was counted ten times or more. The rearrangement uses TRBV4-2 and TRBJ2-2; 7 positions agree with TRBD2. Trimming cost V 4 bases and J 1 base; bases outside gene matches: 9. Germline CDR1 reads LGHNA; CDR2 reads YNFKEQ. The CDR3 is 17 amino acids. The CDR3 nucleotides are TGTGCCAGCAGCCTAAAAGCGGGCGGGGGGAACACCGGGGAGCTGTTTTTT. This gives the protein CASSLKAGGGNTGELFF.

This clonotype was observed a handful of times. The chain couples TRBV5-5 to TRBJ2-1; 11 bases align to TRBD1. V shed 4 bases, J shed 5 bases, and the junction held 5 bases outside the gene matches. Germline assignment: CDR1 SGHKS and CDR2 YYEKEE (reference sequence). The CDR3 has 15 residues. The CDR3 is CASSRTGGNDNEQFF. The CDR3 nucleotides are TGTGCCAGCAGCAGGACAGGGGGCAACGACAATGAGCAGTTCTTC.

This clonotype was seen a handful of times. At one end, the junction sequence differs from germline, possibly due to a read error. The V gene is TRBV29-1, the J gene TRBJ1-1; D is unresolved. CDR1 and CDR2 from the germline V gene are SQVTM and ANQGSEA. The CDR3 is 11 residues long. The CDR3 loop reads CNVEDNQGAFF. The CDR3 coding sequence is TGCAACGTTGAAGATAACCAAGGAGCTTTCTTT.

The table lists this clonotype with a few counts. This chain uses TRBV24-1 with TRBJ2-2, with TRBD1 as a possible D gene (7 bases). V gave up 8 bases and J gave up 1 base, with 16 bases separating them. The CDR3 consists of 16 residues. CDR1 is KGHDR and CDR2 is SFDVKD in the germline V gene. Here the CDR3 reads CATKGGGTVNTGELFF. The CDR3 coding sequence is TGTGCCACCAAGGGTGGCGGGACAGTGAACACCGGGGAGCTGTTTTTT.

The V gene is TRBV27, the J gene TRBJ2-4; D is perhaps TRBD1 (6 bases). This CDR3 region has 13 residues. CDR1 is MNHEY and CDR2 is SMNVEV in the germline V gene (reference sequence). Trimming removed 3 bases from V and 13 bases from J, with 16 bases in between. CDR3 sequence: CASSFQGSSGQYF. The DNA for the CDR3 is TGTGCCAGCAGTTTCCAGGGGAGCTCCGGGCAGTACTTC.

The chain uses TRBV28 and TRBJ1-2; 7 bases are a match to TRBD1. The germline gives CDR1 MDHEN, CDR2 SYDVKM. The CDR3 has 18 residues. V shed 6 bases, J shed 4 bases, and the junction held 20 bases outside the gene matches. The CDR3 DNA is TGTGCCAGCAGGTCCCCGCAGCAACAGGGGAAAGTGAGCTATGGCTACACCTTC. It translates to CASRSPQQQGKVSYGYTF.

In its sample, this clonotype was seen a few times. The V call is TRBV5-1, the J call TRBJ2-5, with a weak D call TRBD1 (6 bases). The CDR3 is 15 amino acids. V was cut by 1 base and J by 5 bases, with 15 bases left in between. Looked up from germline, CDR1 is SGHRS and CDR2 is YFSETQ. In DNA, the CDR3 is TGCGCCAGCAGCTTGATGGCAGGGGCCCGGGAGACCCAGTACTTC. Its translation is CASSLMAGARETQYF.

In this sample, this clonotype turned up many times. This sequence joins TRBV24-1 and TRBJ1-2, with D perhaps TRBD1 (5 bases). The CDR3 is 15 residues long. CDR1 and CDR2 (germline): KGHDR, SFDVKD. Trimming took off 4 bases at V and 0 bases at J, with 11 bases between the two ends. The CDR3 loop is CATSDSGLANYGYTF. The CDR3 coding sequence is TGTGCCACCAGTGACTCAGGGCTAGCTAACTATGGCTACACCTTC.

In its sample, this clonotype was seen many times. The chain couples TRBV14 to TRBJ1-1; a possible D gene is TRBD1 (6 bases). Per germline, CDR1 SGHDN and CDR2 FVKESK. The CDR3 spans 14 residues. The V gene lost 7 bases and the J gene lost 2 bases, with 14 bases spanning the gap. CDR3 protein: CASTPGQTNTEAFF. CDR3 nucleotides: TGTGCCAGCACCCCCGGACAGACCAACACTGAAGCTTTCTTT.

V usage is TRBV4-2 and J usage is TRBJ2-7; tentative D call: TRBD1 (5 bases). CDR1 is LGHNA and CDR2 is YNFKEQ in the germline V gene. The ends were cut back, 1 base at V and 3 bases at J, with 16 bases in the middle. The CDR3 sequence is 16 residues long. This CDR3 is CASSQGGWALVYEQYF. CDR3 nucleotides: TGTGCCAGCAGCCAAGGGGGCTGGGCACTCGTCTACGAGCAGTACTTC.

J is TRBJ1-1 and V is TRBV20-1; 7 bases fit TRBD1. Germline V gene lookup returns CDR1 DFQATT and CDR2 SNEGSKA (reference sequence). V lost 0 bases to trimming and J lost 0 bases; unmatched junction nucleotides: 1. This CDR3 is built from 14 residues. The CDR3 bases are TGCAGTGCTAGAGAAGACAGGGTGAACACTGAAGCTTTCTTT. It is translated as CSAREDRVNTEAFF.

This clonotype was picked up many times. This chain uses TRBV10-3 with TRBJ2-1, with D possibly TRBD1 on 8 matching bases. V was pared by 2 bases and J by 2 bases, with 16 bases between. Per the germline V gene, CDR1 is ENHRY and CDR2 is SYGVKD. This CDR3 has 17 residues. The CDR3 sequence: CAISEGIQGGAYNEQFF. In nucleotides, the CDR3 is TGTGCCATCAGTGAGGGCATACAGGGGGGGGCCTACAATGAGCAGTTCTTC.

With regard to this clonotype: An end of the junction does not agree with germline; a read error may underlie this. The chain has TRBV6-6 and TRBJ2-4, with 8 bases fitting TRBD1. The DNA end favors TRBJ2-7, so the J call may be wrong. The CDR3 is 14 amino acids. CDR1 MNHNY and CDR2 SVGAGI come from the germline V gene (reference sequence). CDR3 region: CTSSLQGASYEQYF. The CDR3 bases are TGTACCAGCAGTCTCCAGGGGGCTAGCTACGAGCAGTACTTC.

V and J are TRBV27 and TRBJ2-2; D is ambiguous. Deletions cut 6 bases from V and 3 bases from J, with 14 bases between. From germline, CDR1 is MNHEY and CDR2 SMNVEV (reference sequence). The CDR3 totals 15 residues. The DNA of the CDR3 is TGTGCCAGCAGACCCCGCTCCAGTGACACCGGGGAGCTGTTTTTT. Its translation: CASRPRSSDTGELFF.

V gene TRBV5-1 combines with J gene TRBJ2-3, with TRBD1 matching 10 bases. The CDR3 runs 16 residues. The germline gives CDR1 SGHRS, CDR2 YFSETQ. V shed 2 bases and J 5 bases; nucleotides not matched to a gene: 8. The CDR3 DNA reads TGCGCCAGCAGCTTTGAAGTCGGACAGGGGGTAGATACGCAGTATTTT. Its translation is CASSFEVGQGVDTQYF.

This chain joins TRBV29-1 and TRBJ2-3; D is undetermined. V was trimmed by 3 bases and J by 2 bases, leaving 6 bases between them. The germline gives CDR1 SQVTM, CDR2 ANQGSEA. The CDR3 length is 12 residues. Here the CDR3 DNA reads TGCAGCGTTGATCTTGACACAGATACGCAGTATTTT. It translates to CSVDLDTDTQYF.

This clonotype was seen once. This rearrangement joins TRBV4-1 to TRBJ1-2, with D possibly matching TRBD1 (5 bases). The CDR3 loop spans 12 amino acids. V shed 3 bases and J shed 7 bases, with 9 bases lying between them. The germline V gene has CDR1 MGHRA and CDR2 YSYEKL. Here the CDR3 reads CASSQGRLGYTF. The CDR3 DNA sequence: TGCGCCAGCAGCCAGGGGCGCCTTGGCTACACCTTC.

This clonotype was counted at least ten times. V and J are TRBV28 and TRBJ1-5; D might be TRBD1 (5 bases). Trimming took off 3 bases at V and 3 bases at J, with 12 bases between the two ends. This CDR3 is built from 15 residues. Germline CDR1 reads MDHEN; CDR2 reads SYDVKM. The CDR3 loop reads CASSFGTLPNQPQHF. As DNA, the CDR3 is TGTGCCAGCAGTTTCGGGACTCTCCCCAATCAGCCCCAGCATTTT.

This clonotype was detected once. The chain links TRBV7-9 to TRBJ2-7, with 11 bases that match TRBD2. CDR1 and CDR2 from the germline V gene are SEHNR and FQNEAQ (reference sequence). The CDR3 length is 16 residues. J lost 7 bases, V lost 6 bases, and 14 bases had no gene match. The CDR3 loop is CASSTTGTSGYNEQYF. The CDR3 region has the DNA TGTGCCAGCAGTACGACCGGGACTAGCGGCTACAATGAGCAGTACTTC.